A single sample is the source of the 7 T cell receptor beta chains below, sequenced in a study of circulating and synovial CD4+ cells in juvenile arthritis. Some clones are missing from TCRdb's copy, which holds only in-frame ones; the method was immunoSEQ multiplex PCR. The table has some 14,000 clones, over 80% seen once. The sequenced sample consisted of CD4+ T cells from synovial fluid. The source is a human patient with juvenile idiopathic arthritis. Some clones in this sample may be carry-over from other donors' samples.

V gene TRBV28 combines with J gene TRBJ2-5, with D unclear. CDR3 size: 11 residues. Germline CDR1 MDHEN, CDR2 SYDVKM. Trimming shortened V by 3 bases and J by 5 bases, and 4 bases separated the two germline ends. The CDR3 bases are TGTGCCAGCAGTTTTGAGGAGACCCAGTACTTC. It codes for CASSFEETQYF.

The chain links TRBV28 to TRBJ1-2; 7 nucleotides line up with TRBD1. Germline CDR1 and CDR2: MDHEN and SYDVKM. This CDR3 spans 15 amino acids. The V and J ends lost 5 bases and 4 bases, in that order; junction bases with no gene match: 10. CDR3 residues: CASSPALGTAYGYTF. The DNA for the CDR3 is TGTGCCAGCAGTCCAGCCCTGGGGACAGCCTATGGCTACACCTTC.

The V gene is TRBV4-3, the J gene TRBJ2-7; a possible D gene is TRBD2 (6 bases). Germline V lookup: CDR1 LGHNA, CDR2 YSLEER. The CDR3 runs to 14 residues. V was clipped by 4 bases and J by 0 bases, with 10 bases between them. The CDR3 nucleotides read TGCGCCAGCAGCCCTAGCGTTAGCTCCTACGAGCAGTACTTC. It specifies CASSPSVSSYEQYF.

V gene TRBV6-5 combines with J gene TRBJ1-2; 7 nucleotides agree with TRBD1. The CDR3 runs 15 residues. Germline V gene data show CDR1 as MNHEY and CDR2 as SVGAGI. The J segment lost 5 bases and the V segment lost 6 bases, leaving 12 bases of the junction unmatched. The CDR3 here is CASSPFFAGGYGYTF. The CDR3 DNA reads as TGTGCCAGCAGCCCCTTCTTTGCAGGGGGGTATGGCTACACCTTC.

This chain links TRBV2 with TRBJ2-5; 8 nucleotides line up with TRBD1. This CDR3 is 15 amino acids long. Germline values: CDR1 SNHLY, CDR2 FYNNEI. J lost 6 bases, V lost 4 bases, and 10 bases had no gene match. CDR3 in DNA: TGTGCCAGCAGTGCGTCAGGGGGCAACAAGAAGACCCAGTACTTC. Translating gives CASSASGGNKKTQYF. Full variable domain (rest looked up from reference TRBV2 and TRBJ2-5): EPEVTQTPSHQVTQMGQEVILRCVPISNHLYFYWYRQILGQKVEFLVSFYNNEISEKSEIFDDQFSVERPDGSNFTLKIRSTKLEDSAMYFCASSASGGNKKTQYFGPGTRLLVL.

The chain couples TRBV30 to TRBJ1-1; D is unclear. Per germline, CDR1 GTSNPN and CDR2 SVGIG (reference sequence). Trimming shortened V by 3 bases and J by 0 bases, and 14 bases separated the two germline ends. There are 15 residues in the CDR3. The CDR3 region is CAWRGNEGLNTEAFF. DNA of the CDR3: TGTGCCTGGAGAGGAAACGAGGGTTTGAACACTGAAGCTTTCTTT.

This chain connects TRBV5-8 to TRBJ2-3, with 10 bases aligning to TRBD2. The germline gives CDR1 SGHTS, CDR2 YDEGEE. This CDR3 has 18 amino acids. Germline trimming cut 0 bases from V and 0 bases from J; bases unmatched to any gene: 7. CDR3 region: CASSLGTSGFSSTDTQYF. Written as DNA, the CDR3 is TGTGCCAGCAGCTTGGGGACTAGCGGTTTTAGCAGCACAGATACGCAGTATTTT.